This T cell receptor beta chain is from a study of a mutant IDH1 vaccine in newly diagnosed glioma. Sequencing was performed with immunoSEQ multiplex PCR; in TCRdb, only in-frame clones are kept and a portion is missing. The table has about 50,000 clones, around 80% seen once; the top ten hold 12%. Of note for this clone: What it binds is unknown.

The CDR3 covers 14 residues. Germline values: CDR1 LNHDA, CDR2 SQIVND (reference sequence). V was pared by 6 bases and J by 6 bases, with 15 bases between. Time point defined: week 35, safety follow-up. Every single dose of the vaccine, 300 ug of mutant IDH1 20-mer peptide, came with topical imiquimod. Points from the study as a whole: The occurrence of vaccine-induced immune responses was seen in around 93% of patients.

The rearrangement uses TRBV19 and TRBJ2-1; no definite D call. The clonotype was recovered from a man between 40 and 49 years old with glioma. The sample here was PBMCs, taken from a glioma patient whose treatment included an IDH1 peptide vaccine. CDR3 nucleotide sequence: TGTGCCAGTAGACCGGGCCGGGCTAGCAATGAGCAGTTCTTC. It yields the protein CASRPGRASNEQFF. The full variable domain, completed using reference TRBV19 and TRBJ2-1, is DGGITQSPKYLFRKEGQNVTLSCEQNLNHDAMYWYRQDPGQGLRLIYYSQIVNDFQKGDIAEGYSVSREKKESFPLTVTSAQKNPTAFYLCASRPGRASNEQFFGPGTRLTVL.